This is a list of T cell receptor beta chains from one sample in a study of vaccination and CD4 T cells after COVID-19. No antigen has been assigned to these receptors. TCRdb analysed the PCR reads with MiXCR anew, one entry per CDR3 protein. The table has more than 15,000 distinct CDR3 sequences, around 32% seen once. The sample taken for sequencing was cultured CD4+ T cells from blood. The receptor set was obtained from a human donor with COVID-19. Each CDR3 is given with its conserved first and last residue. The order of the fields is D gene, V gene, clone size, J gene, CDR3 protein, CDR3 DNA. The D gene is left open where the match is weak. Clone size appears in some rows only: once, few, many, or a class for an expanded clone.

D gene: .
V gene: TRBV20-1
clone size: few
J gene: TRBJ1-1
CDR3 protein: CSAGGPSGTEAFF
CDR3 DNA: TGCAGTGCTGGGGGCCCGTCTGGGACTGAAGCTTTCTTT

D gene: .
V gene: TRBV19
clone size: .
J gene: TRBJ1-2
CDR3 protein: CASSIDLDSGFGYTF
CDR3 DNA: TGTGCCAGTAGTATCGACCTGGACAGTGGCTTCGGCTACACCTTC

D gene: TRBD2
V gene: TRBV2
clone size: few
J gene: TRBJ2-4
CDR3 protein: CASSESRTSGGAVQYF
CDR3 DNA: TGTGCCAGCAGTGAATCTCGGACTAGCGGGGGCGCGGTTCAGTACTTC

D gene: .
V gene: TRBV6-2/TRBV6-3
clone size: .
J gene: TRBJ1-5
CDR3 protein: CASQAGYSNQPQHF
CDR3 DNA: TGTGCCAGCCAGGCAGGCTATAGCAATCAGCCCCAGCATTTT

D gene: .
V gene: TRBV2
clone size: few
J gene: TRBJ2-3
CDR3 protein: CASSETGDTQYF
CDR3 DNA: TGTGCCAGCAGTGAAACGGGAGATACGCAGTATTTT

D gene: .
V gene: TRBV9
clone size: .
J gene: TRBJ2-3
CDR3 protein: CASSGIWGTDTQYF
CDR3 DNA: TGTGCCAGCAGTGGGATTTGGGGCACAGATACGCAGTATTTT

D gene: TRBD1
V gene: TRBV24-1
clone size: .
J gene: TRBJ1-1
CDR3 protein: CATSDCRQGMNTEAFF
CDR3 DNA: TGTGCCACCAGTGATTGCAGACAGGGGATGAACACTGAAGCTTTCTTT

D gene: .
V gene: TRBV20-1
clone size: few
J gene: TRBJ2-7
CDR3 protein: CSARDNGIRRYEQYF
CDR3 DNA: TGCAGTGCTAGAGATAATGGAATACGCAGGTACGAGCAGTACTTC

D gene: .
V gene: TRBV30
clone size: medium-sized
J gene: TRBJ1-5
CDR3 protein: CAWRTPGHTLRPQHF
CDR3 DNA: TGTGCCTGGAGGACCCCAGGACACACGTTGCGGCCCCAGCATTTT

D gene: .
V gene: TRBV12-3/TRBV12-4
clone size: few
J gene: TRBJ1-3
CDR3 protein: CASSFTAGSGNTIYF
CDR3 DNA: TGTGCCAGCAGTTTTACGGCGGGCTCTGGAAACACCATATATTTT

D gene: TRBD1
V gene: TRBV19
clone size: few
J gene: TRBJ2-5
CDR3 protein: CASSAGQGKIETQYF
CDR3 DNA: TGTGCCAGTAGTGCGGGACAGGGGAAAATCGAGACCCAGTACTTC

D gene: .
V gene: TRBV7-6
clone size: .
J gene: TRBJ2-1
CDR3 protein: CASSPGAWNEQFF
CDR3 DNA: TGTGCCAGCAGTCCCGGGGCCTGGAATGAGCAGTTCTTC

D gene: TRBD2
V gene: TRBV6-1
clone size: .
J gene: TRBJ2-2
CDR3 protein: CASSPYSGGGTGELFF
CDR3 DNA: TGTGCCAGCAGCCCATATAGCGGGGGTGGCACCGGGGAGCTGTTTTTT

D gene: .
V gene: TRBV7-8
clone size: few
J gene: TRBJ1-2
CDR3 protein: CASSLIGGVKVGDGYTF
CDR3 DNA: TGTGCCAGCAGCTTAATCGGGGGCGTAAAGGTCGGAGATGGCTACACCTTC

D gene: .
V gene: TRBV10-3
clone size: .
J gene: TRBJ1-6
CDR3 protein: CAISDSQGYNSPLHF
CDR3 DNA: TGTGCCATCAGTGACAGTCAGGGGTATAATTCACCCCTCCACTTT

D gene: .
V gene: TRBV19
clone size: .
J gene: TRBJ2-5
CDR3 protein: CASSHSGAGSETQYF
CDR3 DNA: TGTGCCAGTAGTCACTCGGGGGCCGGTTCGGAGACCCAGTACTTC

D gene: .
V gene: TRBV4-3
clone size: few
J gene: TRBJ1-2
CDR3 protein: CASSQGASTNYGYTF
CDR3 DNA: TGCGCCAGCAGCCAAGGAGCCAGTACTAACTATGGCTACACCTTC

D gene: .
V gene: TRBV20-1
clone size: .
J gene: TRBJ1-2
CDR3 protein: CSARENQGNGYTF
CDR3 DNA: TGCAGTGCTAGGGAAAATCAGGGGAATGGCTACACCTTC

D gene: .
V gene: TRBV19
clone size: few
J gene: TRBJ1-5
CDR3 protein: CASSLQEYSNQPQHF
CDR3 DNA: TGTGCCAGTAGCCTACAGGAGTATAGCAATCAGCCCCAGCATTTT

D gene: TRBD2
V gene: TRBV4-2
clone size: .
J gene: TRBJ2-5
CDR3 protein: CASSQGSLAGTGETQYF
CDR3 DNA: TGTGCCAGCAGCCAAGGTAGTCTAGCGGGGACGGGGGAGACCCAGTACTTC

D gene: TRBD1
V gene: TRBV11-2
clone size: .
J gene: TRBJ2-7
CDR3 protein: CASSNPTGGVYEQYF
CDR3 DNA: TGTGCCAGCAGTAACCCGACAGGGGGCGTCTACGAGCAGTACTTC

D gene: .
V gene: TRBV11-3
clone size: few
J gene: TRBJ2-7
CDR3 protein: CASSLVGTDLYEQYF
CDR3 DNA: TGTGCCAGCAGCTTAGTCGGGACGGACCTCTACGAGCAGTACTTC

D gene: .
V gene: TRBV10-2
clone size: .
J gene: TRBJ2-7
CDR3 protein: CASTTSYEQYF
CDR3 DNA: TGCGCCAGCACGACCTCCTACGAGCAGTACTTC

D gene: .
V gene: TRBV7-2
clone size: medium-sized
J gene: TRBJ1-1
CDR3 protein: CASSWRIMNTEAFF
CDR3 DNA: TGTGCCAGCAGCTGGAGGATTATGAACACTGAAGCTTTCTTT

D gene: .
V gene: TRBV7-2
clone size: few
J gene: TRBJ1-2
CDR3 protein: CASSSGRRAGQLYGYTF
CDR3 DNA: TGTGCCAGCAGCTCTGGACGGCGCGCGGGGCAACTCTATGGCTACACCTTC

D gene: .
V gene: TRBV12-3/TRBV12-4
clone size: .
J gene: TRBJ2-7
CDR3 protein: CASSATRGYRYEQYF
CDR3 DNA: TGTGCCAGTTCTGCTACACGGGGCTACCGCTACGAGCAGTACTTC

D gene: .
V gene: TRBV19
clone size: .
J gene: TRBJ2-2
CDR3 protein: CASSGRGGLNTGELFF
CDR3 DNA: TGTGCCAGTAGTGGAAGGGGCGGACTGAACACCGGGGAGCTGTTTTTT

D gene: TRBD1
V gene: TRBV19
clone size: .
J gene: TRBJ2-1
CDR3 protein: CASMGQGYNEQFF
CDR3 DNA: TGTGCCAGTATGGGACAGGGCTACAATGAGCAGTTCTTC

D gene: TRBD1
V gene: TRBV30
clone size: .
J gene: TRBJ1-2
CDR3 protein: CAWGTGSYGYTF
CDR3 DNA: TGTGCCTGGGGGACAGGGAGCTATGGCTACACCTTC

D gene: .
V gene: TRBV7-9
clone size: few
J gene: TRBJ1-4
CDR3 protein: CASSWTVGFRGEKLFF
CDR3 DNA: TGTGCCAGCAGCTGGACCGTGGGTTTTCGAGGTGAAAAACTGTTTTTT

D gene: TRBD2
V gene: TRBV6-1
clone size: .
J gene: TRBJ2-2
CDR3 protein: CASTRSGGTGELFF
CDR3 DNA: TGTGCCAGCACACGTAGCGGGGGGACCGGGGAGCTGTTTTTT

D gene: .
V gene: TRBV21-1
clone size: few
J gene: TRBJ1-6
CDR3 protein: CASSTSGTPVPLHF
CDR3 DNA: TGTGCCAGCAGCACCTCCGGGACGCCGGTACCCCTCCACTTT

D gene: .
V gene: TRBV19
clone size: .
J gene: TRBJ1-4
CDR3 protein: CASSILTARGGKLFF
CDR3 DNA: TGTGCCAGTAGTATATTGACCGCCCGGGGGGGAAAACTGTTTTTT

D gene: TRBD1
V gene: TRBV6-1
clone size: .
J gene: TRBJ2-6
CDR3 protein: CASTIPGQSSGANVLTF
CDR3 DNA: TGTGCCAGCACGATTCCGGGACAGAGCTCTGGGGCCAACGTCCTGACTTTC

D gene: .
V gene: TRBV20-1
clone size: few
J gene: TRBJ2-3
CDR3 protein: CSARDRPSTDTQYF
CDR3 DNA: TGCAGTGCTAGAGATAGGCCTAGCACAGATACGCAGTATTTT

D gene: .
V gene: TRBV19
clone size: few
J gene: TRBJ1-5
CDR3 protein: CASSKGGDSNQPQHF
CDR3 DNA: TGTGCCAGTAGTAAGGGGGGCGATAGCAATCAGCCCCAGCATTTT

D gene: TRBD2
V gene: TRBV4-2
clone size: few
J gene: TRBJ2-3
CDR3 protein: CASSQDPTSGGADTQYF
CDR3 DNA: TGTGCCAGCAGCCAAGATCCGACTAGCGGGGGGGCCGATACGCAGTATTTT

D gene: .
V gene: TRBV20-1
clone size: few
J gene: TRBJ1-2
CDR3 protein: CSASPARFNYGYTF
CDR3 DNA: TGCAGTGCTAGCCCGGCCCGATTTAACTATGGCTACACCTTC

D gene: .
V gene: TRBV2
clone size: .
J gene: TRBJ2-5
CDR3 protein: CASSNFPWEGTQYF
CDR3 DNA: TGTGCCAGCAGCAATTTCCCCTGGGAAGGGACCCAGTACTTC

D gene: TRBD1
V gene: TRBV2
clone size: few
J gene: TRBJ2-2
CDR3 protein: CASSDRDRGTGELFF
CDR3 DNA: TGTGCCAGCAGTGACCGGGACAGGGGAACCGGGGAGCTGTTTTTT

D gene: TRBD1
V gene: TRBV6-1
clone size: medium-sized
J gene: TRBJ2-5
CDR3 protein: CASSSGQGRKQETQYF
CDR3 DNA: TGTGCCAGCAGTAGTGGACAGGGTAGAAAGCAAGAGACCCAGTACTTC

D gene: .
V gene: TRBV5-4
clone size: .
J gene: TRBJ1-2
CDR3 protein: CASSQRNEAGYGYTF
CDR3 DNA: TGTGCCAGCAGCCAGAGAAACGAAGCCGGCTATGGCTACACCTTC

D gene: .
V gene: TRBV11-2
clone size: .
J gene: TRBJ2-7
CDR3 protein: CASSARIGGEQYF
CDR3 DNA: TGTGCCAGCAGCGCAAGGATTGGGGGCGAGCAGTACTTC

D gene: .
V gene: TRBV28
clone size: few
J gene: TRBJ1-5
CDR3 protein: CASSSGVNNQPQHF
CDR3 DNA: TGTGCCAGCAGTTCCGGGGTTAACAATCAGCCCCAGCATTTT